These 23 T cell receptor beta chains were sequenced from one sample in a study of T cells in Graves' hyperthyroidism and ophthalmopathy (dated by TCRdb to about 2019). Library construction relied on multiplex PCR. Sequenced using an Illumina HiSeq 2000. Amplification of TCR beta CDR3 regions was carried out from RNA transcripts. The TCR CDR3 was subjected to a first round of RT-PCR using the HTBI primer set and the Qiagen OneStep RT-PCR kit. TCRdb reworked the public reads: Q25 trimming with fastp, MiXCR clone assembly, productive beta chains retained. Each CDR3 protein gets just one entry, which takes the most common genes and DNA from the rows behind it. The sample table lists 370,000 or so distinct CDR3 sequences, 20% to 30% of them with a count of one. The top ten clonotypes cover 73% of the sample. Input material: blood. All receptors come from a man aged 45-65 years with Graves' hyperthyroidism.

The chain is built from TRBV28 and TRBJ1-2; no reliable D call. Germline V gene lookup returns CDR1 MDHEN and CDR2 SYDVKM. This CDR3 spans 11 amino acids. With 7 bases removed from V and 7 bases from J, the gap between germline ends came to 10 bases. The CDR3 reads CASNIGGGYTF. The CDR3 coding sequence is TGTGCCAGCAACATTGGTGGTGGCTACACCTTC.

Details on this clonotype: At one of its ends the junction is not consistent with the germline gene, which may arise from a read error. The J gene is TRBJ2-5, the V gene TRBV20-1, with D possibly being TRBD1 (6 bases). Looked up from germline, CDR1 is DFQATT and CDR2 is SNEGSKA (reference sequence). This CDR3 spans 16 amino acids. The CDR3 here is CSARNRAPKGGETRYF. The CDR3 coding sequence is TGCAGTGCTAGGAACCGGGCTCCAAAAGGGGGAGAGACCCGGTACTTC.

The V gene is TRBV7-3, the J gene TRBJ2-7; a possible D gene is TRBD1 (6 bases). CDR1 and CDR2 from the germline V gene are SGHTA and FQGTGA. This CDR3 is 14 amino acids long. Trimming took 5 bases from V and 1 from J, leaving 12 bases between them. The CDR3 coding sequence is TGTGCCAGCAGCCCGGACAGCGGTTCCTACGAGCAGTACTTC. Its protein is CASSPDSGSYEQYF.

The CDR3 protein is CASSGQFGETQYF. The CDR3 DNA reads as TGTGCCAGTAGTGGTCAGTTTGGAGAGACCCAGTACTTC. The V gene is TRBV19, the J gene TRBJ2-5, with D unclear. Per the germline V gene, CDR1 is LNHDA and CDR2 is SQIVND (reference sequence). V dropped 5 bases and J dropped 4 bases, with 11 bases sitting between them. The CDR3 covers 13 residues.

This clonotype has ten or more counts. The chain couples TRBV3-1 to TRBJ2-3, with TRBD2 matching 10 bases. J gave up 3 bases and V 4 bases, and 7 bases lay outside the gene matches. In germline, CDR1 is LGHDT, CDR2 YNNKEL (reference sequence). The CDR3 extends over 16 amino acids. In DNA, the CDR3 is TGTGCCAGCAGCCGAACTAGCGGGATAGGAACAGATACGCAGTATTTT. This sequence encodes CASSRTSGIGTDTQYF.

This chain links TRBV5-1 with TRBJ2-7; 12 nucleotides align to TRBD2. The CDR3 consists of 17 residues. Per germline, CDR1 SGHRS and CDR2 YFSETQ. With 1 base clipped from V and 0 bases from J, the junction kept 5 bases outside the gene matches. This chain's CDR3 is CASSLWSSGRGSYEQYF. The CDR3 region has the DNA TGCGCCAGCAGCTTGTGGTCTAGCGGGAGGGGCTCCTACGAGCAGTACTTC.

The chain uses TRBV19 and TRBJ2-3, with D perhaps matching TRBD2 (5 bases). The V end lost 5 bases, the J end lost 2 bases, and 11 bases lay between the germline ends. Per the germline V gene, CDR1 is LNHDA and CDR2 is SQIVND (reference sequence). This CDR3 region has 14 residues. CDR3 coding DNA: TGTGCCAGTAGTTGGGAGAGCACCACAGATACGCAGTATTTT. This translates into CASSWESTTDTQYF. Full variable domain (missing parts from reference TRBV19 and TRBJ2-3): DGGITQSPKYLFRKEGQNVTLSCEQNLNHDAMYWYRQDPGQGLRLIYYSQIVNDFQKGDIAEGYSVSREKKESFPLTVTSAQKNPTAFYLCASSWESTTDTQYFGPGTRLTVL.

The V and J genes are TRBV5-6 and TRBJ1-6; D is unresolved. This CDR3 contains 15 residues. Germline assignment: CDR1 SGHDT and CDR2 YYEEEE. Trimming removed 4 bases from V and 7 bases from J, with 15 bases in between. In nucleotides, the CDR3 is TGTGCCAGCAGCCTAGGATCCGCTCTGAATTCACCCCTCCACTTT. This encodes CASSLGSALNSPLHF.

The genes are TRBV12-3 or TRBV12-4 and TRBJ2-7, with 9 bases that match TRBD2. Trimming cost V 3 bases and J 1 base; bases outside gene matches: 4. This CDR3 spans 15 amino acids. CDR3 DNA sequence: TGTGCCAGCAGTTTTTCGACTAGCGGATCCTACGAGCAGTACTTC. This gives the protein CASSFSTSGSYEQYF.

This clonotype was seen a few times. CDR3 DNA: TGTGCCAGTAGTACTGGGACAGGGGGAAAAGAGACCCAGTACTTC. It yields the protein CASSTGTGGKETQYF. The genes are TRBV19 and TRBJ2-5; 11 nucleotides line up with TRBD1. This CDR3 contains 15 residues. Germline CDR1 and CDR2: LNHDA and SQIVND (reference sequence). J was trimmed by 3 bases and V by 4 bases; bases with no gene match: 4.

This clonotype was counted ten times or more. The chain has TRBV12-3 or TRBV12-4 and TRBJ2-7, with 8 bases lining up with TRBD1. After removal of 5 bases from V and 1 base from J, the junction contained 4 bases not matched to a gene. This CDR3 has 14 amino acids. CDR3 sequence (DNA): TGTGCCAGCAGTCCACGGACAGGGTCCTACGAGCAGTACTTC. It yields the protein CASSPRTGSYEQYF.

This chain links TRBV27 with TRBJ2-3, with 11 bases aligning to TRBD2. CDR1 and CDR2 from the germline V gene are MNHEY and SMNVEV (reference sequence). This CDR3 region has 17 residues. V trimming: 2 bases; J trimming: 2 bases; junction bases outside the gene matches: 6. In nucleotides, the CDR3 is TGTGCCAGCAGTTTAACCGGGACTAGCGGCCACACAGATACGCAGTATTTT. This gives the protein CASSLTGTSGHTDTQYF.

The V and J genes are TRBV29-1 and TRBJ2-1; 7 bases line up with TRBD2. Germline V lookup: CDR1 SQVTM, CDR2 ANQGSEA. The CDR3 is 14 residues long. Germline trimming cut 1 base from V and 2 bases from J; bases unmatched to any gene: 2. CDR3 amino acids: CSVEGGGPYNEQFF. The CDR3 DNA reads TGCAGCGTTGAAGGGGGAGGGCCCTACAATGAGCAGTTCTTC.

In its sample, this clonotype was seen a few times. The chain is built from TRBV12-3 or TRBV12-4 and TRBJ2-2; TRBD2 aligns across 12 bases. This CDR3 has 17 amino acids. The V gene end was trimmed by 5 bases and the J gene end by 2 bases; junction bases not matched to a gene: 6. The CDR3 DNA reads as TGTGCCAGCAGTAGTTTCGGACTAGCGGGAAACACCGGGGAGCTGTTTTTT. It specifies CASSSFGLAGNTGELFF.

This clonotype turned up a few times. J is TRBJ2-1 and V is TRBV5-1; TRBD1 might be the D (7 bases). Germline assignment: CDR1 SGHRS and CDR2 YFSETQ. V gave up 6 bases and J gave up 6 bases, with 13 bases separating them. CDR3 size: 13 residues. The CDR3 here is CASNFQGGNEQFF. CDR3 bases: TGCGCCAGCAACTTCCAGGGGGGCAATGAGCAGTTCTTC.

This sequence joins TRBV9 and TRBJ2-3, with TRBD2 matching over 9 bases. Trimming removed 0 bases from V and 8 bases from J; junction bases left unmatched: 4. The CDR3 runs 14 residues. Germline values: CDR1 SGDLS, CDR2 YYNGEE. CDR3 DNA sequence: TGTGCCAGCAGCGTAGGTCTAGCGGGGAGTACGCAGTATTTT. This encodes CASSVGLAGSTQYF.

A note on this clonotype: A much larger clone differs from this one at a single base, so this may be a read error. The chain couples TRBV5-1 to TRBJ2-1; 7 nucleotides match TRBD2. Germline lookup yields CDR1 SGHRS and CDR2 YFSETQ. J lost 6 bases, V lost 4 bases, and 13 bases had no gene match. The CDR3 is 16 residues long. CDR3 loop: CASSKTTSRIVNEQFF. For the CDR3, the DNA is TGCGCCAGCAGCAAGACGACTAGCAGGATTGTCAATGAGCAGTTCTTC.

At least ten counts were recorded for this clonotype. V usage is TRBV3-1 and J usage is TRBJ2-7, with 8 bases matching TRBD1. The trim removed 6 bases at V and 0 bases at J, leaving 7 bases unmatched. The CDR3 is made up of 15 amino acids. The germline V gene encodes CDR1 LGHDT and CDR2 YNNKEL (reference sequence). The CDR3 DNA sequence: TGTGCCAGCAGGAATACAGGGGGGCTCTCCTACGAGCAGTACTTC. Its translation: CASRNTGGLSYEQYF.

This clonotype was recorded at least ten times. This chain joins TRBV7-2 and TRBJ2-3; 10 positions match TRBD2. The CDR3 consists of 16 residues. The germline V gene has CDR1 SGHTA and CDR2 FQGNSA. The J segment lost 2 bases and the V segment lost 5 bases, leaving 7 bases of the junction unmatched. In nucleotides, the CDR3 is TGTGCCAGCAGCCAGAGCGGGAGGGCCACCACAGATACGCAGTATTTT. As protein: CASSQSGRATTDTQYF.

The chain joins TRBV6-2 or TRBV6-3 to TRBJ2-5, with D possibly TRBD1 on 6 matching bases. The CDR3 runs 13 residues. The ends were cut back, 8 bases at V and 5 bases at J, with 15 bases in the middle. Germline CDR1 is MNHEY and CDR2 is SVGEGT. The CDR3 region is CASRDTNFETQYF. In DNA, the CDR3 is TGTGCCAGCCGGGACACCAATTTTGAGACCCAGTACTTC.

The chain uses TRBV29-1 and TRBJ2-7, with TRBD1 matching 9 bases. Germline CDR1 is SQVTM and CDR2 is ANQGSEA. J gave up 2 bases and V 7 bases, and 9 bases lay outside the gene matches. This CDR3 is built from 14 residues. CDR3 protein: CSGLRDREPYEQYF. The CDR3 coding sequence is TGCAGCGGCCTACGGGACAGGGAACCCTACGAGCAGTACTTC.

The CDR3 coding sequence is TGTGCCTGGGGCCCCCAAGAGACCCAGTACTTC. It yields the protein CAWGPQETQYF. The chain is built from TRBV30 and TRBJ2-5; D is undetermined. The CDR3 sequence is 11 residues long. Trimming removed 5 bases at V and 1 base at J, with 5 bases between. Germline V lookup: CDR1 GTSNPN, CDR2 SVGIG (reference sequence).

This clonotype was seen many times. This sequence joins TRBV28 and TRBJ2-1; 12 positions match TRBD2. There are 16 residues in the CDR3. Germline lookup yields CDR1 MDHEN and CDR2 SYDVKM. V lost 6 bases to trimming and J lost 2 bases; unmatched junction nucleotides: 5. CDR3 region: CASSRLAGETYNEQFF. The CDR3 region has the DNA TGTGCCAGCAGCAGACTAGCGGGAGAAACCTACAATGAGCAGTTCTTC.